These 21 T cell receptor beta chains came from one sample sequenced in a study of HIV-infected children after antiretroviral therapy interruption. Unique molecular identifiers were included in an RNA-based 3' RACE TCR library. Each CDR3 protein gets one entry after TCRdb re-called the 3' RACE reads with MiXCR. The table has some 15,000 distinct CDR3 sequences, around 3.2% seen once; the top ten hold approximately 5%. This sample's treatment: PENTA 11 planned treatment interruption arm or continuous ART arm. This specimen consisted of CD45RA+ CD4+ T cells from PBMCs, obtained from a donor given antiretroviral therapy, either interrupted or continuous. Specified subset: naive CD4+ CD45RA+ CD45RO- T cells. These receptors came from a child aged 2 to 17 with HIV.

This clonotype was recorded many times. The chain combines TRBV12-3 or TRBV12-4 with TRBJ1-1; D possibly corresponds to TRBD1 (6 bases). Trimming cost V 11 bases and J 6 bases, with 19 bases left between them. The CDR3 covers 13 residues. CDR3 sequence (DNA): TGTGCCGGGGGGGCTAGGGGAACCCCTGAAGCTTTCTTT. It specifies CAGGARGTPEAFF.

At least ten counts were recorded for this clonotype. The CDR3 sequence: CASSIDLQVTYGYTF. Here the CDR3 DNA reads TGTGCCAGTAGTATAGATCTTCAGGTCACCTATGGCTACACCTTC. This chain connects TRBV19 to TRBJ1-2; D unresolved. Germline values: CDR1 LNHDA, CDR2 SQIVND (reference sequence). The V end was cut by 0 bases, the J end by 4 bases, with 12 bases between. The CDR3 has 15 amino acids.

This clonotype was seen ten or more times. The rearrangement joins TRBV28 to TRBJ1-2; 9 nucleotides align to TRBD1. CDR3 length: 14 residues. Germline loops: CDR1 MDHEN, CDR2 SYDVKM. With 4 bases clipped from V and 6 bases from J, the junction kept 6 bases outside the gene matches. In DNA form, the CDR3 reads TGTGCCAGCAGTTCTCAGGGACAGGGCAATGGCTACACCTTC. This codes for CASSSQGQGNGYTF.

The genes are TRBV7-2 and TRBJ2-1, with 8 bases that match TRBD2. J lost 7 bases, V lost 2 bases, and 4 bases had no gene match. Germline CDR1 is SGHTA and CDR2 is FQGNSA. The CDR3 runs 14 residues. The CDR3 DNA reads as TGTGCCAGCAGCTTAAGCGGGGGCTGGAATGAGCAGTTCTTC. Its protein product is CASSLSGGWNEQFF.

By sample share, this clonotype is medium-sized. This rearrangement joins TRBV24-1 to TRBJ2-1; D is perhaps TRBD2 (5 bases). The CDR3 totals 13 residues. Between the trimmed V and J ends, which lost 4 bases and 8 bases, there was a span of 11 bases. Germline-derived CDR1 and CDR2 are KGHDR and SFDVKD. Here the CDR3 reads CATSEEWRHEQFF. The CDR3 DNA reads as TGTGCCACCAGTGAGGAGTGGAGGCATGAGCAGTTCTTC.

This clonotype was observed at least ten times. The rearrangement joins TRBV6-2 or TRBV6-3 to TRBJ1-1; D not certain. Germline V gene data show CDR1 as MNHEY and CDR2 as SVGEGT. Deletions cut 4 bases from V and 5 bases from J, with 17 bases between. This CDR3 contains 15 residues. This chain's CDR3 is CASSSRGRAGTEAFF. CDR3 DNA: TGTGCCAGCAGTTCCCGTGGGAGGGCGGGGACTGAAGCTTTCTTT.

This clonotype is labeled as medium-sized. The chain carries TRBV12-3 or TRBV12-4 and TRBJ1-5, with a tentative D call TRBD1 (5 bases). V was pared by 5 bases and J by 1 base, with 15 bases between. This CDR3 region has 16 residues. The CDR3 spells CASSPLPGQSNQPQHF. CDR3 sequence (DNA): TGTGCCAGCAGTCCATTACCCGGACAAAGCAATCAGCCCCAGCATTTT.

This clonotype was detected ten times or more. The chain recombines TRBV5-6 with TRBJ2-1; 9 nucleotides match TRBD2. V shed 1 base, J shed 6 bases, and the junction held 5 bases outside the gene matches. This CDR3 has 15 residues. CDR1 and CDR2 (germline): SGHDT, YYEEEE. DNA for the CDR3: TGTGCCAGCAGCTTGCGCGGGGGGGCCCCCAATGAGCAGTTCTTC. The encoded protein is CASSLRGGAPNEQFF.

This clonotype has ten or more counts. The chain is built from TRBV7-3 and TRBJ2-1; D is unresolved. The V end was cut by 1 base, the J end by 0 bases, with 7 bases between. The CDR3 covers 15 residues. Germline V CDR1 and CDR2: SGHTA, FQGTGA. The CDR3 DNA follows: TGTGCCAGCAGCTTAAATCCGGGCTCCTACAATGAGCAGTTCTTC. Residues: CASSLNPGSYNEQFF.

This clonotype appeared many times. The rearrangement uses TRBV23-1 and TRBJ2-7, with 9 nucleotides matching TRBD2. TRBV23-1 is an ORF, with its function uncertain. V dropped 1 base and J dropped 7; count of bases not matched to a gene: 8. The CDR3 extends over 15 amino acids. The CDR3 DNA sequence: TGCGCCAGCAGTCAATTAAGGTCTAGCGGGGCTGAGCAGTACTTC. Translation gives CASSQLRSSGAEQYF.

This clonotype is judged medium-sized (0.01 to 0.1%). The chain couples TRBV29-1 to TRBJ1-6; TRBD1 matches at 11 bases. The V and J ends lost 6 bases and 8 bases, in that order; junction bases with no gene match: 6. This CDR3 is built from 14 residues. Per germline, CDR1 SQVTM and CDR2 ANQGSEA. The DNA of the CDR3 is TGCAGCGTCCGGACAGGGGGCGAGGATTCACCCCTCCACTTT. This codes for CSVRTGGEDSPLHF.

Ten or more counts support this clonotype. This chain joins TRBV6-5 and TRBJ1-6, with D possibly TRBD1 on 5 matching bases. Germline V gives CDR1 MNHEY, CDR2 SVGAGI. The CDR3 totals 13 residues. The V and J ends lost 4 bases and 8 bases respectively, with 9 bases between them. The CDR3 sequence is CASSSGVYSPLHF. The CDR3 DNA follows: TGTGCCAGCAGTTCGGGGGTCTATTCACCCCTCCACTTT.

This clonotype was counted at least ten times. The V call is TRBV6-1, the J call TRBJ1-1; D not certain. Germline CDR1 MNHNS, CDR2 SASEGT. The ends were cut back, 1 base at V and 4 bases at J, with 4 bases in the middle. The CDR3 loop spans 12 amino acids. The chain's CDR3 is CASSEGGTEAFF. The CDR3 DNA follows: TGTGCCAGCAGTGAAGGGGGCACTGAAGCTTTCTTT.

This clonotype was picked up many times. V and J are TRBV5-6 and TRBJ2-7; the match to TRBD1 covers 8 bases. The germline CDR1 and CDR2 sequences are SGHDT and YYEEEE. Losses at the gene ends were 2 bases for V and 12 bases for J; bases not matched to a gene: 7. CDR3 length: 12 residues. The CDR3 reads CASSLGQGRRYF. The CDR3, as DNA: TGTGCCAGCAGCTTAGGACAGGGAAGACGGTACTTC.

This clonotype was seen at least ten times. This chain joins TRBV6-5 and TRBJ1-6; 7 bases line up with TRBD1. Germline trimming cut 10 bases from V and 10 bases from J; bases unmatched to any gene: 7. This CDR3 is 12 amino acids long. From germline, CDR1 is MNHEY and CDR2 SVGAGI. Here the CDR3 reads CATRQGGSPLHF. The CDR3 nucleotides are TGTGCCACCCGACAGGGTGGGTCACCCCTCCACTTT.

At least ten counts were recorded for this clonotype. CDR3 sequence reads: CASSLQGSGDYGYTF. CDR3 sequence (DNA): TGTGCCAGCAGCTTACAGGGTTCGGGCGACTATGGCTACACCTTC. The rearrangement uses TRBV7-3 and TRBJ1-2; a possible D gene is TRBD1 (5 bases). V was cut by 2 bases and J by 3 bases, with 13 bases left in between. The CDR3 has 15 residues. From germline, CDR1 is SGHTA and CDR2 FQGTGA. Combining the CDR3 with reference TRBV7-3 and TRBJ1-2 gives the whole variable domain GAGVSQTPSNKVTEKGKYVELRCDPISGHTALYWYRQSLGQGPEFLIYFQGTGAADDSGLPNDRFFAVRPEGSVSTLKIQRTERGDSAVYLCASSLQGSGDYGYTFGSGTRLTVV.

At least ten counts were recorded for this clonotype. V and J are TRBV5-6 and TRBJ1-2, with 7 bases matching TRBD1. This CDR3 has 13 amino acids. Trimming cost V 2 bases and J 7 bases; bases outside gene matches: 5. Germline values: CDR1 SGHDT, CDR2 YYEEEE. CDR3 bases: TGTGCCAGCAGCTTCGGGACAGTCGGTGGCTACACCTTC. This sequence encodes CASSFGTVGGYTF.

This clonotype was recorded many times. The J gene is TRBJ2-3, the V gene TRBV20-1; TRBD2 matches 12 bases. Germline V gene sequence: CDR1 DFQATT, CDR2 SNEGSKA (reference sequence). The ends lost 2 bases at V and 2 bases at J; junction bases unmatched: 5. The CDR3 length is 16 residues. CDR3 region: CSARRASGGVTDTQYF. The CDR3 nucleotides are TGCAGTGCTAGAAGGGCTAGCGGGGGGGTCACAGATACGCAGTATTTT.

This clonotype appeared many times. The rearrangement uses TRBV7-6 and TRBJ1-1; 8 nucleotides agree with TRBD1. This CDR3 is built from 14 residues. Germline lookup yields CDR1 SGHVS and CDR2 FNYEAQ. V lost 4 bases to trimming and J lost 1 base; unmatched junction nucleotides: 2. DNA for the CDR3: TGTGCCAGCAGCTCCGGACAGGGGAACACTGAAGCTTTCTTT. It yields the protein CASSSGQGNTEAFF.

This clonotype was counted at least ten times. V and J are TRBV7-6 and TRBJ2-1; D ambiguous. The ends were cut back, 2 bases at V and 9 bases at J, with 11 bases in the middle. The CDR3 runs 13 residues. The germline V gene has CDR1 SGHVS and CDR2 FNYEAQ. The CDR3 DNA follows: TGTGCCAGCAGCTTAACGGTGAACGGTGAGCAGTTCTTC. As protein: CASSLTVNGEQFF.

This clonotype appeared many times. V and J are TRBV12-5 and TRBJ2-5; 9 bases are a match to TRBD1. The junction had 10 bases not matched to a gene; V was cut back by 7 bases and J by 1 base. CDR1 LGHNT and CDR2 FRNRAP come from the germline V gene. The CDR3 covers 16 residues. This CDR3 is CASARGTGTFQETQYF. For the CDR3, the DNA is TGTGCTAGTGCCCGAGGGACAGGGACCTTCCAAGAGACCCAGTACTTC.